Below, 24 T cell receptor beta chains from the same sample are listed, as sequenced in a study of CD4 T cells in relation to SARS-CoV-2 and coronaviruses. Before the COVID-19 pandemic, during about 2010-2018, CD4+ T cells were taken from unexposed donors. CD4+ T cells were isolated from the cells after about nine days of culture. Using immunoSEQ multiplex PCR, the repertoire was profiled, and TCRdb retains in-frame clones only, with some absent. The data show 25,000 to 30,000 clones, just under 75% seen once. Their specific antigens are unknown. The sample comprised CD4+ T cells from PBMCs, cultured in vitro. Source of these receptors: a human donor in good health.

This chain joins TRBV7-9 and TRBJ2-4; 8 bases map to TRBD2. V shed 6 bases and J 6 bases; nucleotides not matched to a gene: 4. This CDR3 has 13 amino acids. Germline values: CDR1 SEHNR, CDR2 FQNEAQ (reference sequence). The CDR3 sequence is CASSAAGVNIQYF. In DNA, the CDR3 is TGTGCCAGCAGTGCAGCGGGGGTAAACATTCAGTACTTC. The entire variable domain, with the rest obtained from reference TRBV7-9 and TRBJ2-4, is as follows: DTGVSQNPRHKITKRGQNVTFRCDPISEHNRLYWYRQTLGQGPEFLTYFQNEAQLEKSRLLSDRFSAERPKGSFSTLEIQRTEQGDSAMYLCASSAAGVNIQYFGAGTRLSVL.

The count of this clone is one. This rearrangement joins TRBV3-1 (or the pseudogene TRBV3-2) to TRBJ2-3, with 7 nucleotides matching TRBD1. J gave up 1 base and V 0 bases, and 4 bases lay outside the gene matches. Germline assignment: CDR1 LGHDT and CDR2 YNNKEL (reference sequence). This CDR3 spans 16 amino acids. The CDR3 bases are TGTGCCAGCAGCCAAGATCGGGACAGCGGCACAGATACGCAGTATTTT. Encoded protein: CASSQDRDSGTDTQYF.

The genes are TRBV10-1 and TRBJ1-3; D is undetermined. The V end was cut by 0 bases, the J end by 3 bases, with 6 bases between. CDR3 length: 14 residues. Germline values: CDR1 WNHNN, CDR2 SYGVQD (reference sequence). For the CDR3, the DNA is TGCGCCAGCAGTGAGTCCCGGGGTGGAAACACCATATATTTT. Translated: CASSESRGGNTIYF.

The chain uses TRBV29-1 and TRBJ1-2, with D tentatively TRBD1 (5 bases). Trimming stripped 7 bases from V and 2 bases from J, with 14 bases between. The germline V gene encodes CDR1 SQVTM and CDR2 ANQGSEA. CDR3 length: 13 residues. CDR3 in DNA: TGCAGCGGGGGAGACAGAAACAACTATGGCTACACCTTC. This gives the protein CSGGDRNNYGYTF.

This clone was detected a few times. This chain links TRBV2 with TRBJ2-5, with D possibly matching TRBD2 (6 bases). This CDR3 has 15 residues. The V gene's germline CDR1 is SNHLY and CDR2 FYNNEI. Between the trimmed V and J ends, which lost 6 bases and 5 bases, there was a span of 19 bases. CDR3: CASSLGSGTVETQYF. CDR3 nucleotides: TGTGCCAGCAGCCTAGGATCCGGGACTGTGGAGACCCAGTACTTC.

In nucleotides, the CDR3 is TGTGCCAGCAGTCCAGTGAATGAAAAACTGTTTTTT. Residues: CASSPVNEKLFF. The rearrangement joins TRBV6-2 or TRBV6-3 to TRBJ1-4; D remains unclear. There are 12 residues in the CDR3. Trimming removed 5 bases at V and 5 bases at J, with 6 bases between. Looked up from germline, CDR1 is MNHEY and CDR2 is SVGEGT.

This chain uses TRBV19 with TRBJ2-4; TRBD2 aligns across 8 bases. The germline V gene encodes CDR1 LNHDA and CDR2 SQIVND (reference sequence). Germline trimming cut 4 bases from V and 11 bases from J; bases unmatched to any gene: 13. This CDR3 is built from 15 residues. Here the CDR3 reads CASSSASLGGVVQYF. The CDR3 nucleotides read TGTGCCAGTAGTAGCGCCAGTCTCGGGGGGGTGGTTCAGTACTTC.

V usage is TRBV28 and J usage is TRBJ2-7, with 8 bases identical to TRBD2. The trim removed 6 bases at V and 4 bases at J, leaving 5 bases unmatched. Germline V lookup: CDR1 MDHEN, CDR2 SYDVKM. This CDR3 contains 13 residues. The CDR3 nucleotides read TGTGCCAGCAGCCGTTCTAGCGGGTACGAGCAGTACTTC. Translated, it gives CASSRSSGYEQYF.

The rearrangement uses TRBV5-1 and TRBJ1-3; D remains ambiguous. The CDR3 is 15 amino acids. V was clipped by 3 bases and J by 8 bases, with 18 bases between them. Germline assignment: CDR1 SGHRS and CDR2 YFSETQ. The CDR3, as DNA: TGCGCCAGCAGCTCCGGAGGTGGTAATCGGGACACCATATATTTT. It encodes CASSSGGGNRDTIYF.

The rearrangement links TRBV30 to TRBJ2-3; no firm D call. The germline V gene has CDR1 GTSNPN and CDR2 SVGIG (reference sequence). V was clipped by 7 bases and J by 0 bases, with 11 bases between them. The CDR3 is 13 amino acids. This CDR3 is CALAISSTDTQYF. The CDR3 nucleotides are TGTGCCTTGGCTATCTCTAGCACAGATACGCAGTATTTT. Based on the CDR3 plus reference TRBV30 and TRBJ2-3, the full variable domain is SQTIHQWPATLVQPVGSPLSLECTVEGTSNPNLYWYRQAAGRGLQLLFYSVGIGQISSEVPQNLSASRPQDRQFILSSKKLLLSDSGFYLCALAISSTDTQYFGPGTRLTVL.

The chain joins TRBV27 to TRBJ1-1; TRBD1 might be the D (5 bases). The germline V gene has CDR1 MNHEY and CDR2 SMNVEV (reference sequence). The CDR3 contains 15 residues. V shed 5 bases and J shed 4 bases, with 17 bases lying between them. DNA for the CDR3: TGTGCCAGCAGTCAGGGACGCGGATGGGGCACTGAAGCTTTCTTT. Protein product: CASSQGRGWGTEAFF.

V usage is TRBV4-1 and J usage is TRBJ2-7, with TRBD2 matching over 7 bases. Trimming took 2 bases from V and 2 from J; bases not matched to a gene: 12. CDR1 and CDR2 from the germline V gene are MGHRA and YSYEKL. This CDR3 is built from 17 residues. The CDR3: CASSQSPSQRGTYEQYF. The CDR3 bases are TGCGCCAGCAGCCAATCTCCCAGCCAGCGGGGTACCTACGAGCAGTACTTC.

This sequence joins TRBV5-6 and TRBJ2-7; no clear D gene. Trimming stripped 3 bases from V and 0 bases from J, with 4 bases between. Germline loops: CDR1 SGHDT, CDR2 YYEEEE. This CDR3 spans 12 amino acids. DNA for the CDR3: TGTGCCAGCAGCTCGAGCTCCTACGAGCAGTACTTC. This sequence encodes CASSSSSYEQYF. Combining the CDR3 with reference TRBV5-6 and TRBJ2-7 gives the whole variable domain DAGVTQSPTHLIKTRGQQVTLRCSPKSGHDTVSWYQQALGQGPQFIFQYYEEEERQRGNFPDRFSGHQFPNYSSELNVNALLLGDSALYLCASSSSSYEQYFGPGTRLTVT.

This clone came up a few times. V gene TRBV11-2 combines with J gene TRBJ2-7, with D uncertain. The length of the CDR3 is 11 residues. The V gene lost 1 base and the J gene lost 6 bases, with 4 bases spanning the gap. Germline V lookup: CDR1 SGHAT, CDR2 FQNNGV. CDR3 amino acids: CASSLVSEQYF. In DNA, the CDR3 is TGTGCCAGCAGCTTAGTGTCCGAGCAGTACTTC.

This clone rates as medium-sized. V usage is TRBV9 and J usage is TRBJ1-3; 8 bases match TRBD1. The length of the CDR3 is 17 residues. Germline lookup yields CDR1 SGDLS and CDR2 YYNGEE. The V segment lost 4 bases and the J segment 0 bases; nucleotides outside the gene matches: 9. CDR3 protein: CASSSTTGAISGNTIYF. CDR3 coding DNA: TGTGCCAGCAGCTCAACGACAGGGGCCATCTCTGGAAACACCATATATTTT.

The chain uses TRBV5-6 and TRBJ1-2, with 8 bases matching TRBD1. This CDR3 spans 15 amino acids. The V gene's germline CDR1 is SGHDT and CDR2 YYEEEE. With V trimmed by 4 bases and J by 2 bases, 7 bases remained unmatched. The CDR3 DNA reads TGTGCCAGCAGCGCCCAGGACAGGGTCAACTATGGCTACACCTTC. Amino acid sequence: CASSAQDRVNYGYTF.

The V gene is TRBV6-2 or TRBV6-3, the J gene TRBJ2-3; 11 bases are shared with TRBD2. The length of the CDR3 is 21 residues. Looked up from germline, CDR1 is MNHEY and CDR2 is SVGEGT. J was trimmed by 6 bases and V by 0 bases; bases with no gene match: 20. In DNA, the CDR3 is TGTGCCAGCAGTTACTCGATAGAGGGGCGACTAGCGGGGATACCGACGGATACGCAGTATTTT. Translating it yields CASSYSIEGRLAGIPTDTQYF.

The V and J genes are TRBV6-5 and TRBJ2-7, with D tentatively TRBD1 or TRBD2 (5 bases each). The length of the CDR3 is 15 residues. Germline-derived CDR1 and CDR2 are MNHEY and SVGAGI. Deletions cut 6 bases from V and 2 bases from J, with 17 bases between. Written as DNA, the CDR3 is TGTGCCAGCAGGGGGGACGTGAAGAGTGCCTACGAGCAGTACTTC. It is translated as CASRGDVKSAYEQYF.

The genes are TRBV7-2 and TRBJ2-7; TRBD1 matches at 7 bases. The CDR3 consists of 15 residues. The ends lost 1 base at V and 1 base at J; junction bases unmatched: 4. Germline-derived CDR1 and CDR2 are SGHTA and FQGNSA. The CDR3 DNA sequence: TGTGCCAGCAGCTTAGAGGGGGCATCGTCCTACGAGCAGTACTTC. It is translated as CASSLEGASSYEQYF.

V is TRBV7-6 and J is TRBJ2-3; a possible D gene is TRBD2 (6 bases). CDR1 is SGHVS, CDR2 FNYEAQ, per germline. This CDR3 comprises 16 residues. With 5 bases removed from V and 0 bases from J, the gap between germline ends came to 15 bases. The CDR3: CASSPLAGTSTDTQYF. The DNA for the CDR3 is TGTGCCAGCAGCCCCTTGGCGGGAACAAGCACAGATACGCAGTATTTT.

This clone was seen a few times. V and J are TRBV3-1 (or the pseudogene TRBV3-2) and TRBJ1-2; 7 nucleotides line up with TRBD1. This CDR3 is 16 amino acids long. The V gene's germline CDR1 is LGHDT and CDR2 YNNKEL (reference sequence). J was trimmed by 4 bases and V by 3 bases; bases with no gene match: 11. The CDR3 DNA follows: TGTGCCAGCAGCCAGTATTCGGACAGGACACTCTATGGCTACACCTTC. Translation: CASSQYSDRTLYGYTF.

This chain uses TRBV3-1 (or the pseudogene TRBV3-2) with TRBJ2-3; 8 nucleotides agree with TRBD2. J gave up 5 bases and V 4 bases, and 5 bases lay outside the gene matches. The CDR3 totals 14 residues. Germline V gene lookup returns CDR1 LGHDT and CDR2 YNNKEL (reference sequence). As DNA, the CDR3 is TGTGCCAGCAGCCCTGGACTAGCAGGAGATACGCAGTATTTT. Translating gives CASSPGLAGDTQYF.

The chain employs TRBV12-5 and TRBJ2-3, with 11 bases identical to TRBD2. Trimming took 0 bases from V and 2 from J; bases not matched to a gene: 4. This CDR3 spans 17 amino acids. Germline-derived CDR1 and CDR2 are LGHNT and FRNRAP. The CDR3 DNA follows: TGTGCTAGTGGTTTGGTACTAGCGGGAGCCCTCACAGATACGCAGTATTTT. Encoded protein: CASGLVLAGALTDTQYF. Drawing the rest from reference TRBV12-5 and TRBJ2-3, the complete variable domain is DARVTQTPRHKVTEMGQEVTMRCQPILGHNTVFWYRQTMMQGLELLAYFRNRAPLDDSGMPKDRFSAEMPDATLATLKIQPSEPRDSAVYFCASGLVLAGALTDTQYFGPGTRLTVL.

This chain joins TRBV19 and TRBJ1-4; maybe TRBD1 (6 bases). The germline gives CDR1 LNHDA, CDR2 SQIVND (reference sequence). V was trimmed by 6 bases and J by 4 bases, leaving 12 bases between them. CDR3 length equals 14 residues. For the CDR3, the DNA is TGTGCCAGTAGATCCGGACAGCTTAATGAAAAACTGTTTTTT. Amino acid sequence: CASRSGQLNEKLFF.